This T cell receptor (beta chain) was sequenced in a study of radiotherapy plus CTLA-4 blockade in lung cancer. With 0 bases clipped from V and 4 bases from J, the junction kept 7 bases outside the gene matches. In germline, CDR1 is SGHRS, CDR2 YFSETQ. This CDR3 has 15 residues. Method: immunoSEQ multiplex PCR; TCRdb's copy keeps in-frame clones and lacks some. Among roughly 120,000 clones listed, about four fifths were seen once. The source of this sequence is a human donor with non-small cell lung cancer who had a partial response to radiotherapy plus ipilimumab. Sequencing used peripheral blood, obtained from a patient treated with radiotherapy plus ipilimumab. The V call is TRBV5-1, the J call TRBJ2-7, with TRBD2 matching over 7 bases. The CDR3 reads CASSLGRGRGYEQYF. DNA of the CDR3: TGCGCCAGCAGCTTGGGACGCGGGAGAGGGTACGAGCAGTACTTC.